The entry below describes one TCR beta chain. Its antigen remains unidentified. The sample holds no much larger clone one base away, and base qualities are not on file. The CDR1 and CDR2 encoded by the germline V gene (reference sequence) are SEHNR and FQNEAQ. The CDR3 measures 17 amino acids from cysteine to phenylalanine. Of the read, only the CDR3 DNA is kept; its 51 bases are in frame from base 1. The germline V and J ends show losses of 1 base and 1 base respectively, and no gene match explains 9 bases of the junction. The immunoSEQ Assay, a bias-controlled multiplex PCR, was used to amplify TCRbeta CDR3 regions from genomic DNA. The paper's processing steps were these. Within the assay, amplification of reference gene primers was used to estimate how many nucleated cells each sample contained. Sequence reads were collapsed and filtered to measure the absolute abundance of every unique TCRbeta CDR3 rearrangement. For each sample, productive Simpson clonality was calculated by taking the square root of Simpson's diversity index across productive rearrangements. What TCRdb holds here is the immuneACCESS table cut down to in-frame rearrangements. Part of the clones is not present; checked against another copy, under half of the missing clones reflect an unresolved V gene, and the others are unexplained. V, J and clone size were drawn from that table, and D and trimming were deduced from the DNA. The sample has under 200,000 clones on record, around four fifths of them singletons. In total, the top ten clones hold 6.5% of the sample.

The record originates from a study of blood T cell repertoires in COVID-19 (dated by TCRdb to about 2020). Regarding the research as a whole: Collaborator samples came from the United States, Italy and Spain and covered acute and convalescent phases of COVID-19. Subjects who had been exposed to COVID-19, were actively infected with it, or had recovered from it provided the deeply sampled blood TCRbeta repertoires that made up the dataset. The prospective study material was composed of cDNA or gDNA derived from T cells, B-cell-depleted T cells, or PBMCs. The sample metadata nearly always contained a de-identified subject ID, COVID-19 status, age in years and sex. Where available, HLA class I and class II types were taken from metadata supplied by the sample provider and were not determined by assay-based typing. The repertoires were released in a freely available public database intended as a resource for research on the immune response to SARS-CoV-2. The samples were drawn from the first 160 participants of the ongoing ImmuneRACE study and from 1,254 subjects provided by 6 global collaborators. Study-level results and caveats: Clinical and demographic metadata were provided uncurated, with the amount varying by source and participant.

The collaborating institutions used their own protocols to collect whole blood in K2EDTA tubes. For TCRbeta analysis, collaborator samples were shipped as frozen whole blood, as isolated PBMCs, or as DNA extracted from either sample type. Material: peripheral blood. This sequence uses TRBV7-9 and TRBJ2-5, and 7 junctional nucleotides match TRBD2. The TCR was taken from a man in his sixties or seventies with active or convalescent COVID-19. The CDR3 in this case is CASSLDGLDKSQETQYF. The DNA is TGTGCCAGCAGCTTAGACGGACTAGATAAAAGCCAAGAGACCCAGTACTTC.